At least ten counts were recorded for the clone carrying this TCR beta chain. Its antigen is unidentified. CDR1 SGHRS and CDR2 YFSETQ come from the germline V gene. The CDR3 spans 13 residues. Trimming took 1 base from V and 3 from J, leaving 6 bases between them. TCRdb reprocessed the 5' RACE reads with MiXCR, giving one entry per CDR3 protein. The sample shows around 44,000 distinct CDR3 sequences, 2.5% of them seen only once. This specimen belongs to a study of neurological immune-mediated disorders. Whole-study findings and limits: Phylogenetic analysis grouped 18 of 34 multiple sclerosis patients' repertoires together, suggesting a possible repertoire signature.

What was sequenced was PBMCs. The chain recombines TRBV5-1 with TRBJ2-3; D ambiguous. The sequence derives from a man aged 25 to 45 with multiple sclerosis. The CDR3 region is CASSLYPTDTQYF. CDR3 DNA sequence: TGCGCCAGCAGCTTGTACCCTACAGATACGCAGTATTTT.